This T cell receptor beta chain was profiled in a study of PD-L1 blockade in urothelial cancer. Concerning this clone itself: Its antigen is not identified.

This CDR3 comprises 15 residues. Germline V gene lookup returns CDR1 MNHEY and CDR2 SVGAGI. Losses at the gene ends were 5 bases for V and 0 bases for J; bases not matched to a gene: 4. Produced via immunoSEQ multiplex PCR; TCRdb's table is partial and in-frame only. The sample consists of roughly 20,000 clones, around 90% of them appearing once. Study observations and caveats: Clones that were tumor-associated expanded more in the blood of durable-benefit patients at 3 weeks.

This material consisted of PBMCs, taken around atezolizumab (anti-PD-L1) treatment. The chain carries TRBV6-5 and TRBJ1-3, with 7 bases fitting TRBD1. This receptor was obtained from a woman aged 55-75 years with urothelial cancer. CDR3 coding DNA: TGTGCCAGCAGTAGGACAGGTTCCTCTGGAAACACCATATATTTT. Translation gives CASSRTGSSGNTIYF.